This T cell receptor beta chain came from a study of OX40 agonist ivuxolimab in advanced cancers. Study context: Treatment of patients was with ivuxolimab, an agonistic anti-OX40 (CD134) antibody. Averaging roughly 60 years in age, with a range of roughly 23 to 80, the cohort was approximately 83% male. Hepatocellular carcinoma, melanoma, renal cell or head and neck cancer was diagnosed in the dose-escalation patients.

In regard to this clone: Its antigen is unknown.

Study outcomes and limitations: Expanded clones belonging to CD8+ T cells outnumbered, on average, those of CD4+.

This CDR3 spans 18 amino acids. Germline values: CDR1 LNHDA, CDR2 SQIVND (reference sequence). Trimming took off 6 bases at V and 0 bases at J, with 21 bases between the two ends. Assay: immunoSEQ multiplex PCR; the TCRdb copy retains only in-frame clones and omits some. The sample carries around 70,000 clones, around 85% recorded once. The material sequenced was CD4+ or CD8+ T cells sorted from blood, taken in a trial of the OX40 agonist ivuxolimab. The rearrangement uses TRBV19 and TRBJ1-5; possible D gene TRBD1, 5 bases. The clonotype was recovered from an adult with an advanced solid tumor such as melanoma, head and neck, liver or kidney cancer. As DNA, the CDR3 is TGTGCCAGTAGCATCGCAGGGCCCCGGTTTTATAGCAATCAGCCCCAGCATTTT. This translates into CASSIAGPRFYSNQPQHF.